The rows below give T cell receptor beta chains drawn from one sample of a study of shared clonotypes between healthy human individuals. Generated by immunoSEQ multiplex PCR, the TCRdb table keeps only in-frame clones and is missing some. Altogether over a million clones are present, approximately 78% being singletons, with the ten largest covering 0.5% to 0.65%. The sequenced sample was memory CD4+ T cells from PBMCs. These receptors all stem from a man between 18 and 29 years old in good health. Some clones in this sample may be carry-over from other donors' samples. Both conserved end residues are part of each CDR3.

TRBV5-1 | CASSIGTSGMGETQYF
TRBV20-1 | CSASSRQRAFF
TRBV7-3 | CASSTRVAGVVNEQFF
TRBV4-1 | CAREQWSGQGEDSGETQYF
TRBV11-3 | CASSPRSGSTDTQYF
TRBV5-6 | CASSWDGNIQYF
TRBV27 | CASSLSQGWQPQHF
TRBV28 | CASSLGVRMNTEAFF
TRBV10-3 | CAISERQGYGYTF
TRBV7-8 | CASSLVRGDNQPQHF